This is a list of T cell receptor beta chains from one sample in a study of Ad26.COV2.S vaccination and SARS-CoV-2 variants. Sequenced by immunoSEQ multiplex PCR; TCRdb stores in-frame clones only, minus some. The sample shows over 450,000 clones, 80% to 90% of them seen only once. Here the sequenced sample was peripheral blood, taken in a trial of Ad26.COV2.S vaccine versus placebo. The receptors derive from a person between 18 and 65 years old who received the Ad26.COV2.S COVID-19 vaccine or a placebo. The CDR3 runs from the conserved cysteine through the conserved F or W. Fields, in order: D gene, clone size, J gene, V gene, CDR3 DNA, CDR3 protein. A D gene is named only where the DNA matches it firmly. Clone size is not always given. Where it is, it says once, few, many or a class for expanded clones.

d_gene: TRBD1; abundance: -; j_gene: TRBJ1-3; v_gene: TRBV4-2; CDR3nt: TGTGCCAGCAGCCAAGCGGACAGGGGGCCCCTTGGTACCATATATTTT; CDR3aa: CASSQADRGPLGTIYF
d_gene: -; abundance: -; j_gene: TRBJ1-1; v_gene: TRBV19; CDR3nt: TGTGCCAGTAGTTTCTTGGGGCCCACTGAAGCTTTCTTT; CDR3aa: CASSFLGPTEAFF
d_gene: -; abundance: -; j_gene: TRBJ1-5; v_gene: TRBV30; CDR3nt: TGTGCCTGGAGTGTATTGGGGGACCAGCCCCAGCATTTT; CDR3aa: CAWSVLGDQPQHF
d_gene: -; abundance: -; j_gene: TRBJ2-1; v_gene: TRBV30; CDR3nt: TGTGCCTGGAGTGCGACGGGCAGGAGCTCCTACAATGAGCAGTTCTTC; CDR3aa: CAWSATGRSSYNEQFF
d_gene: TRBD1; abundance: -; j_gene: TRBJ2-5; v_gene: TRBV27; CDR3nt: TGTGCCAGCAGTCTCCGGGACAGCCTAGAGACCCAGTACTTC; CDR3aa: CASSLRDSLETQYF
d_gene: TRBD1; abundance: -; j_gene: TRBJ2-7; v_gene: TRBV9; CDR3nt: TGTGCCAGCAGCGGACGGGACAGCGAGGCCTACGAGCAGTACTTC; CDR3aa: CASSGRDSEAYEQYF
d_gene: -; abundance: few; j_gene: TRBJ1-3; v_gene: TRBV5-4; CDR3nt: TGTGCCAGCAGCTTGGAATCCCAGACGATGCCTGGAAACACCATATATTTT; CDR3aa: CASSLESQTMPGNTIYF
d_gene: -; abundance: -; j_gene: TRBJ1-1; v_gene: TRBV7-2; CDR3nt: TGTGCCAGCAGCACACAGGGTGGCACTGAAGCTTTCTTT; CDR3aa: CASSTQGGTEAFF
d_gene: TRBD1; abundance: -; j_gene: TRBJ2-7; v_gene: TRBV7-4; CDR3nt: TGTGCCAGCAGCACGGGACAGGGAGACCACGAGCAGTACTTC; CDR3aa: CASSTGQGDHEQYF
d_gene: TRBD1; abundance: -; j_gene: TRBJ2-2; v_gene: TRBV6-5; CDR3nt: TGTGCCAGTACCGGGACAGGGGGCGCTTACGGGGAGCTGTTTTTT; CDR3aa: CASTGTGGAYGELFF
d_gene: -; abundance: -; j_gene: TRBJ1-1; v_gene: TRBV11-3; CDR3nt: TGTGCCAGCAGCTTCGACGGAAACACTGAAGCTTTCTTT; CDR3aa: CASSFDGNTEAFF
d_gene: TRBD1; abundance: -; j_gene: TRBJ1-1; v_gene: TRBV28; CDR3nt: TGTGCCAGCAGTTGGTCCTGGGACAGCAGTTACACTGAAGCTTTCTTT; CDR3aa: CASSWSWDSSYTEAFF
d_gene: -; abundance: -; j_gene: TRBJ1-1; v_gene: TRBV5-1; CDR3nt: TGCGCCAGCAGCGGTAACCAGCATGGGTTGAACACTGAAGCTTTCTTT; CDR3aa: CASSGNQHGLNTEAFF
d_gene: -; abundance: -; j_gene: TRBJ1-6; v_gene: TRBV6-5; CDR3nt: TGTGCCAGCTCACGGGATTATAATTCACCCCTCCACTTT; CDR3aa: CASSRDYNSPLHF
d_gene: -; abundance: once; j_gene: TRBJ1-5; v_gene: TRBV7-2; CDR3nt: TGTGCCAGCAGCCCCGGGGCGCAGCCCCAGCATTTT; CDR3aa: CASSPGAQPQHF
d_gene: -; abundance: -; j_gene: TRBJ1-2; v_gene: TRBV3-1/TRBV3-2; CDR3nt: TGTGCCAGCAGCCAAGACAGACCGGGCAACTATGGCTACACCTTC; CDR3aa: CASSQDRPGNYGYTF
d_gene: TRBD2; abundance: -; j_gene: TRBJ2-1; v_gene: TRBV12-3/TRBV12-4; CDR3nt: TGTGCCAGCAGTTTTAGCGGGAATGAGCAGTTCTTC; CDR3aa: CASSFSGNEQFF
d_gene: -; abundance: -; j_gene: TRBJ1-3; v_gene: TRBV5-4; CDR3nt: TGTGCCAGCCACTCCAACTGGGGCTCTGGAAACACCATATATTTT; CDR3aa: CASHSNWGSGNTIYF
d_gene: TRBD2; abundance: -; j_gene: TRBJ2-3; v_gene: TRBV28; CDR3nt: TGTGCCAGCAGTCCGTCGGGAGGAGTGTATTTT; CDR3aa: CASSPSGGVYF
d_gene: -; abundance: once; j_gene: TRBJ1-4; v_gene: TRBV5-6; CDR3nt: TGTGCCAGCAGCTCCGCGATGAGGGAAAAACTGTTTTTT; CDR3aa: CASSSAMREKLFF